These 6 T cell receptor beta chains came from one sample sequenced in a study of molecular identifiers for immune sequencing clone quantification (dated by TCRdb to 2016 to 2019). The library was made by PCR. The sequencing machine was a NextSeq 500. TCRdb ran its own pipeline on the public reads, namely fastp trimming at Q25 and MiXCR clone calling, and kept in-frame beta chains. Each CDR3 protein appears once, grouped with its most common genes and DNA. This sample is represented by some 91,000 distinct CDR3 sequences; 20% to 25% of them were singletons. Of the sample, 0.94% is held by the ten largest clones. Sequenced input: naive CD8+ T cells from blood, with Jurkat cell RNA spiked in. The cell subset or site label here, explained by the study, means: FACS-sorted CD8+CD4-CCR7+CD45RA+ naive T cells. These receptors were obtained from a human donor in good health. Some libraries in this study had Jurkat cell RNA spiked in.

In this sample, this clonotype turned up many times. The chain couples TRBV6-5 to TRBJ2-5; D remains ambiguous. Germline V gene sequence: CDR1 MNHEY, CDR2 SVGAGI. V was trimmed by 0 bases and J by 5 bases, leaving 7 bases between them. The CDR3 totals 13 residues. The CDR3 reads CASSYSIGETQYF. The CDR3 DNA sequence: TGTGCCAGCAGTTACTCGATTGGGGAGACCCAGTACTTC.

As to this clonotype: A single base separates this from a much larger clone, so it may be a read error. The chain joins TRBV4-1 to TRBJ2-7, with TRBD2 identical over 7 bases. With V trimmed by 3 bases and J by 0 bases, 5 bases remained unmatched. CDR3 length: 15 residues. Germline V gene sequence: CDR1 MGHRA, CDR2 YSYEKL. The CDR3: CASSQSSGRSYEQYF. In DNA, the CDR3 is TGCGCCAGCAGCCAGAGTAGCGGGCGCTCCTACGAGCAGTACTTC.

About this clonotype: A much larger clone sits a single nucleotide away, making a read error possible. J is TRBJ2-5 and V is TRBV12-3 or TRBV12-4, with a weak D call TRBD1 (6 bases). Trimming shortened V by 1 base and J by 5 bases, and 14 bases separated the two germline ends. There are 15 residues in the CDR3. The CDR3, as DNA: TGTGCCAGCAGTTTAGTACCAACAGGGCGGGAGACCCAGTACTTC. This codes for CASSLVPTGRETQYF.

This clonotype was recorded many times. The chain recombines TRBV7-3 with TRBJ2-2, with 8 bases lining up with TRBD2. Losses at the gene ends were 5 bases for V and 1 base for J; bases not matched to a gene: 6. This CDR3 contains 16 residues. CDR1 is SGHTA and CDR2 is FQGTGA in the germline V gene. CDR3 loop: CASSPLAGWNTGELFF. The CDR3 nucleotides are TGTGCCAGCAGCCCTCTAGCGGGCTGGAACACCGGGGAGCTGTTTTTT. Full variable domain (remainder filled in from reference TRBV7-3 and TRBJ2-2): GAGVSQTPSNKVTEKGKYVELRCDPISGHTALYWYRQSLGQGPEFLIYFQGTGAADDSGLPNDRFFAVRPEGSVSTLKIQRTERGDSAVYLCASSPLAGWNTGELFFGEGSRLTVL.

The chain carries TRBV15 and TRBJ1-6; D gene unclear. Trimming shortened V by 0 bases and J by 7 bases, and 22 bases separated the two germline ends. Germline loops: CDR1 LNHNV, CDR2 YYDKDF (reference sequence). The CDR3 is made up of 19 amino acids. For the CDR3, the DNA is TGTGCCACCAGCAGAGATCCCCCCCGGGTACGAGATAAGAATTCACCCCTCCACTTT. Protein sequence: CATSRDPPRVRDKNSPLHF.

This clonotype was detected many times. The chain combines TRBV14 with TRBJ2-7; a weak D match, TRBD1 (5 bases). Deletions cut 0 bases from V and 7 bases from J, with 10 bases between. CDR1 and CDR2 from the germline V gene are SGHDN and FVKESK. The CDR3 spans 13 residues. CDR3 residues: CASSQEGASEQYF. CDR3 DNA: TGTGCCAGCAGCCAAGAAGGGGCTAGTGAGCAGTACTTC.